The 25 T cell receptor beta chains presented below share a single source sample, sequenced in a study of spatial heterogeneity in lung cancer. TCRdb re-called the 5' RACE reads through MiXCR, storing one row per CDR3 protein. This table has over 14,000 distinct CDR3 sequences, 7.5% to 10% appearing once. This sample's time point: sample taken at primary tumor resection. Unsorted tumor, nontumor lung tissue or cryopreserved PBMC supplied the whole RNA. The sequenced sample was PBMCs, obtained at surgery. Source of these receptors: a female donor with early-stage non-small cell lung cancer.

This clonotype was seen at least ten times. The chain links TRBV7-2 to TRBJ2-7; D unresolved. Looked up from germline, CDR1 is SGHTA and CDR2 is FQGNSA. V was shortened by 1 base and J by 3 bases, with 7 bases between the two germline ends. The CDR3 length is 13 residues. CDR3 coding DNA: TGTGCCAGCAGCTTAGTCCAGAACTACGAGCAGTACTTC. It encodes CASSLVQNYEQYF. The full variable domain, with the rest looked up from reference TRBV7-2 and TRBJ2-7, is GAGVSQSPSNKVTEKGKDVELRCDPISGHTALYWYRQSLGQGLEFLIYFQGNSAPDKSGLPSDRFSAERTGGSVSTLTIQRTQQEDSAVYLCASSLVQNYEQYFGPGTRLTVT.

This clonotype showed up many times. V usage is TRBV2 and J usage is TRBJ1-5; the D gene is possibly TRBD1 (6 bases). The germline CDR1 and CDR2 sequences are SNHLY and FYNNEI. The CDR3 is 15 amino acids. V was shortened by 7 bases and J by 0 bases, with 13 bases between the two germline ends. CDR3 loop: CASTMDSFSNQPQHF. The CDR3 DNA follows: TGTGCCAGCACTATGGACAGCTTTAGCAATCAGCCCCAGCATTTT.

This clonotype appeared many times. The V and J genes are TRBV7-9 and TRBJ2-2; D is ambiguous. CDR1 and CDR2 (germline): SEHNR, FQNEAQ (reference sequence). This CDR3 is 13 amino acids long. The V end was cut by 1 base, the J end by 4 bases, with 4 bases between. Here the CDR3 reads CASSLVSTGELFF. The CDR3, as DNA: TGTGCCAGCAGCTTAGTCTCCACCGGGGAGCTGTTTTTT.

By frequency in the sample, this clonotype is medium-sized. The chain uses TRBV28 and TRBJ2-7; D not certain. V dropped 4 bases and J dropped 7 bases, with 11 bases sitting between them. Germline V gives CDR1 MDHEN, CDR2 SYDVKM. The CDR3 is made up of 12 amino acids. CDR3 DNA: TGTGCCAGCAGTTCTCTAGGGTGGGAGCAGTACTTC. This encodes CASSSLGWEQYF.

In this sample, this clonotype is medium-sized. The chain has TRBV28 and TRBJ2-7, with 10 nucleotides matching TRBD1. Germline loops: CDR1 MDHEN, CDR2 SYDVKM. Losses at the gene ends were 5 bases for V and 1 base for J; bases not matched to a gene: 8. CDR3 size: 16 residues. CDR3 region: CASSPRTGGKSYEQYF. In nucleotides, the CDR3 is TGTGCCAGCAGTCCCCGGACAGGGGGAAAATCCTACGAGCAGTACTTC.

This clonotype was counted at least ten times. In nucleotides, the CDR3 is TGTGCCCCATCGAAGCAGAACGAGCAGTACTTC. This gives the protein CAPSKQNEQYF. This sequence joins TRBV10-3 and TRBJ2-7; the D is unclear. The CDR3 totals 11 residues. CDR1 and CDR2 from the germline V gene are ENHRY and SYGVKD. Trimming took off 11 bases at V and 5 bases at J, with 13 bases between the two ends.

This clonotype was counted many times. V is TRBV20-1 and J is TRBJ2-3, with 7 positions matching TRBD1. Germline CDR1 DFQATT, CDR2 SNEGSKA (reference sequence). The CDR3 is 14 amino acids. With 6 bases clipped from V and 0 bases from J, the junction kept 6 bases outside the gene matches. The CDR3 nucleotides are TGCAGTGCCCGAGACAGGGCTAGCACAGATACGCAGTATTTT. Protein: CSARDRASTDTQYF.

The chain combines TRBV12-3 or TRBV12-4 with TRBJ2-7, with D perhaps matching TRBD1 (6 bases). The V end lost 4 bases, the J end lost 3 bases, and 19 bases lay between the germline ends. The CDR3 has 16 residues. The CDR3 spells CASSYQGRTEDYEQYF. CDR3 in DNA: TGTGCCAGCAGTTATCAGGGGAGAACGGAGGACTACGAGCAGTACTTC.

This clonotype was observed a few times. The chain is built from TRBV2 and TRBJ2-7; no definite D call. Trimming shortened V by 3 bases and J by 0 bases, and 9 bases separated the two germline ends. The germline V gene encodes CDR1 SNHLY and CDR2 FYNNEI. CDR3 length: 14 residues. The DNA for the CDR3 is TGTGCCAGCAGTGACGGTGCTGCCTCCTACGAGCAGTACTTC. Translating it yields CASSDGAASYEQYF. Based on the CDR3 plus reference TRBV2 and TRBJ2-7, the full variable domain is EPEVTQTPSHQVTQMGQEVILRCVPISNHLYFYWYRQILGQKVEFLVSFYNNEISEKSEIFDDQFSVERPDGSNFTLKIRSTKLEDSAMYFCASSDGAASYEQYFGPGTRLTVT.

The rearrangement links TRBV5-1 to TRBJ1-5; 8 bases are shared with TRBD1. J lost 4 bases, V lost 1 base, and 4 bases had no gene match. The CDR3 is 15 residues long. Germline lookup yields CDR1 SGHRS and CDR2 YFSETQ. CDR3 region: CASSLQGARNQPQHF. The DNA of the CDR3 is TGCGCCAGCAGCTTGCAGGGGGCAAGGAATCAGCCCCAGCATTTT.

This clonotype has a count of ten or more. CDR3 in amino acids: CASSLAAGQGSTEAFF. CDR3 in DNA: TGTGCCAGCAGCTTAGCGGCAGGGCAGGGATCTACTGAAGCTTTCTTT. The V call is TRBV7-6, the J call TRBJ1-1, with TRBD1 as a possible D gene (5 bases). In germline, CDR1 is SGHVS, CDR2 FNYEAQ. Trimming cost V 0 bases and J 5 bases, with 16 bases left between them. This CDR3 has 16 amino acids. The complete variable domain, with remaining parts taken from reference TRBV7-6 and TRBJ1-1, reads GAGVSQSPRYKVTKRGQDVALRCDPISGHVSLYWYRQALGQGPEFLTYFNYEAQQDKSGLPNDRFSAERPEGSISTLTIQRTEQRDSAMYRCASSLAAGQGSTEAFFGQGTRLTVV.

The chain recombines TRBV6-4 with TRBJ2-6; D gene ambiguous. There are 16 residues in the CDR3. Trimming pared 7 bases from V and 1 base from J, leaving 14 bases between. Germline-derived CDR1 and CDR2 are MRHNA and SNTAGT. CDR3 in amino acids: CASTPGPSSGANVLTF. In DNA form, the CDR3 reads TGTGCCAGCACCCCGGGCCCCTCTTCTGGGGCCAACGTCCTGACTTTC.

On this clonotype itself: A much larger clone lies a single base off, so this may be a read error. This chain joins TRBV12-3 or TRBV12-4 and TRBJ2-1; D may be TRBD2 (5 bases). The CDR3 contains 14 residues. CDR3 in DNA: TGTGCCACACTTCGAGGGAACTTCTACTATGAGCAGTTCTTC. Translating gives CATLRGNFYYEQFF.

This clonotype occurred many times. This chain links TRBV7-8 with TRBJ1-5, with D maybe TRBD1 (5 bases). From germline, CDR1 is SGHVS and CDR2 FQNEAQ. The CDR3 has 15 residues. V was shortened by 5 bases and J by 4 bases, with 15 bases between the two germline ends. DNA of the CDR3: TGTGCCAGCAGCCTAATAGGGACCCCGAATCAGCCCCAGCATTTT. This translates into CASSLIGTPNQPQHF. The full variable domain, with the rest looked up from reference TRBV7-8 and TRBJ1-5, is GAGVSQSPRYKVAKRGQDVALRCDPISGHVSLFWYQQALGQGPEFLTYFQNEAQLDKSGLPSDRFFAERPEGSVSTLKIQRTQQEDSAVYLCASSLIGTPNQPQHFGDGTRLSIL.

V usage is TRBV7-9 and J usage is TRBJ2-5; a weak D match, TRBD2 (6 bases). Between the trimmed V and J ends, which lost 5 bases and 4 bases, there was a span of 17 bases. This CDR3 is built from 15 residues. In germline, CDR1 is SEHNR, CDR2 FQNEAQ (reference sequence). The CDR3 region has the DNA TGTGCCAGCAGCCGACAAGCGGGCGAAACAGAGACCCAGTACTTC. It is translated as CASSRQAGETETQYF.

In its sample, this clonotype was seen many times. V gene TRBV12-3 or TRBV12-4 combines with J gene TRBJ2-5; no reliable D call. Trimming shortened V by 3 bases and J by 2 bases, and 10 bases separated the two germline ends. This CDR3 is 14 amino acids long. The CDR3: CASSLGRLQETQYF. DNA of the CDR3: TGTGCCAGCAGTTTGGGAAGATTACAAGAGACCCAGTACTTC.

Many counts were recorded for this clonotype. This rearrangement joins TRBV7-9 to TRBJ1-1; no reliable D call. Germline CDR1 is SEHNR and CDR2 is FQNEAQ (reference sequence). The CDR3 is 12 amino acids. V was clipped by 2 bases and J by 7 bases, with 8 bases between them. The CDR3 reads CASSLLGLEAFF. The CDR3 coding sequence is TGTGCCAGCAGCTTACTTGGCCTTGAAGCTTTCTTT.

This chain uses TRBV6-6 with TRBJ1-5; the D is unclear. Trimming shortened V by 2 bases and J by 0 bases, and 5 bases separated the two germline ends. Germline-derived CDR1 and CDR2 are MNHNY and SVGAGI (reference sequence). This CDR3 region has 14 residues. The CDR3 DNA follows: TGTGCCAGCAGTTACGGGGTTAGCAATCAGCCCCAGCATTTT. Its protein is CASSYGVSNQPQHF.

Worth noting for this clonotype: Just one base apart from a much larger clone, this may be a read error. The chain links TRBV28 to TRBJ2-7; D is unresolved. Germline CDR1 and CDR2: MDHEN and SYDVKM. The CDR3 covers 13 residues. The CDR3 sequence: CACSPGRSYEQYF. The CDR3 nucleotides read TGTGCCTGCAGTCCCGGACGGTCCTACGAGCAGTACTTC.

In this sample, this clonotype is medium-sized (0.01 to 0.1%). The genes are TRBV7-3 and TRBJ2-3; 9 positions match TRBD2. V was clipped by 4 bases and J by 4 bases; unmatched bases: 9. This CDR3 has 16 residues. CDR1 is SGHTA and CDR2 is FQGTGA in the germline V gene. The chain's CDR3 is CASSSLERGDPDTQYF. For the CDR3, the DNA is TGTGCCAGCAGCTCCCTCGAGCGGGGGGACCCAGATACGCAGTATTTT.

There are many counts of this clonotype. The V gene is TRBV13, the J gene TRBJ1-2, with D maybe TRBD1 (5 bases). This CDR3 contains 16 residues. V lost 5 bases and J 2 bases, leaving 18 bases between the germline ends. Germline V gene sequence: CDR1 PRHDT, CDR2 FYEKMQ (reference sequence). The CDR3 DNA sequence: TGTGCCAGCAGCACGGGGGGAAGCGGTCTCAACTATGGCTACACCTTC. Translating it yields CASSTGGSGLNYGYTF. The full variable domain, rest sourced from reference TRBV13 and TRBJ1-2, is AAGVIQSPRHLIKEKRETATLKCYPIPRHDTVYWYQQGPGQDPQFLISFYEKMQSDKGSIPDRFSAQQFSDYHSELNMSSLELGDSALYFCASSTGGSGLNYGYTFGSGTRLTVV.

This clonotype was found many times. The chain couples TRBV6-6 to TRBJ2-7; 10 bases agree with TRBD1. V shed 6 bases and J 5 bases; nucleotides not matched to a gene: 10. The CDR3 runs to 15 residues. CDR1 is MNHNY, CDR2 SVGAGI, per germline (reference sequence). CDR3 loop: CASRYGGTGANEQYF. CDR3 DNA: TGTGCCAGCAGGTACGGAGGGACAGGGGCGAACGAGCAGTACTTC.

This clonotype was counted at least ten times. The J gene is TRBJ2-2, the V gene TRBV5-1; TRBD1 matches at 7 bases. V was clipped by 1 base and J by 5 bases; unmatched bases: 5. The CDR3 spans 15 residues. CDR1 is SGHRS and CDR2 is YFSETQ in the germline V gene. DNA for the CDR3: TGCGCCAGCAGCTTGTTGACAGGGAAAACCGGGGAGCTGTTTTTT. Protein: CASSLLTGKTGELFF.

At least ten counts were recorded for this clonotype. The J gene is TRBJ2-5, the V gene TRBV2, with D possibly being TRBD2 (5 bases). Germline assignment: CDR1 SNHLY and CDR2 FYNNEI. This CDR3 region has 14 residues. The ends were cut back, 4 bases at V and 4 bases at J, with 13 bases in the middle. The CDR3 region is CASSVQRPGETQYF. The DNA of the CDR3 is TGTGCCAGCAGTGTACAGCGGCCGGGAGAGACCCAGTACTTC.

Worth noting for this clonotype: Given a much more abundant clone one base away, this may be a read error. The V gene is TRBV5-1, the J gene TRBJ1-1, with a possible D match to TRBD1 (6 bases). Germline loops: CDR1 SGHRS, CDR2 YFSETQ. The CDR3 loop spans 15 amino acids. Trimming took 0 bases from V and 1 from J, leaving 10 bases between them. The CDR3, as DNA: TGCGCCAGCAGCTTGGTGCCAGGGGCGAACACTGAAGCTTTCTTT. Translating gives CASSLVPGANTEAFF. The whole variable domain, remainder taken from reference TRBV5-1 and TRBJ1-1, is KAGVTQTPRYLIKTRGQQVTLSCSPISGHRSVSWYQQTPGQGLQFLFEYFSETQRNKGNFPGRFSGRQFSNSRSEMNVSTLELGDSALYLCASSLVPGANTEAFFGQGTRLTVV.